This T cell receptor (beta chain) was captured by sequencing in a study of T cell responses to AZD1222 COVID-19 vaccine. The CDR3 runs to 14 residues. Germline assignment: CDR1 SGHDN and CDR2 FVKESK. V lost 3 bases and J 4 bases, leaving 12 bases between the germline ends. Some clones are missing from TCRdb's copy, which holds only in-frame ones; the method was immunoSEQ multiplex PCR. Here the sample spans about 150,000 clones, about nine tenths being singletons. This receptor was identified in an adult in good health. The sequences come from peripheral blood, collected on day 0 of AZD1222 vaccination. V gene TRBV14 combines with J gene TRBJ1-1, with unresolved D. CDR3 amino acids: CASSQVLGSTEAFF. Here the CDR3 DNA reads TGTGCCAGCAGCCAGGTACTCGGGAGCACTGAAGCTTTCTTT. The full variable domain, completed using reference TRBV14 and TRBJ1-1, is EAGVTQFPSHSVIEKGQTVTLRCDPISGHDNLYWYRRVMGKEIKFLLHFVKESKQDESGMPNNRFLAERTGGTYSTLKVQPAELEDSGVYFCASSQVLGSTEAFFGQGTRLTVV.